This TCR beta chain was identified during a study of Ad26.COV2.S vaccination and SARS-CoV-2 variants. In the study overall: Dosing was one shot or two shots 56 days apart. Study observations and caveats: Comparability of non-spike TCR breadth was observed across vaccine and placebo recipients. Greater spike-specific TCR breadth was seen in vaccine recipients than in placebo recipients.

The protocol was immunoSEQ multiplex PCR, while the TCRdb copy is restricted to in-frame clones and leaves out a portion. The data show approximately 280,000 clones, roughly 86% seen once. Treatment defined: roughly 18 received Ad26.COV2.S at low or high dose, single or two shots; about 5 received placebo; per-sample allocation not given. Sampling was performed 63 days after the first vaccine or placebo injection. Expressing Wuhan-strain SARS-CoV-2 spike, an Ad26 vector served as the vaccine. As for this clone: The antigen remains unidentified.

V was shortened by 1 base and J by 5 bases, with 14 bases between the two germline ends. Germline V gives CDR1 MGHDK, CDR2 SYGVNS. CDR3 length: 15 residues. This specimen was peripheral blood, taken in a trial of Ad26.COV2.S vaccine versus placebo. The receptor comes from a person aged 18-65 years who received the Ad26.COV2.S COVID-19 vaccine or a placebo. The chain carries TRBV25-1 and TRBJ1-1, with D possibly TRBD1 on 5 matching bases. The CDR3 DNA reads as TGTGCCAGCAGTGAATTTAATCAGGGCGGAACTGAAGCTTTCTTT. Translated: CASSEFNQGGTEAFF.